This TCR beta chain was sequenced during a study of blood T cell repertoires in COVID-19. Overall study context: Some COVID-19 samples were acute and others convalescent; all came from the United States, Italy and Spain. The cDNA or gDNA used as material had been derived from T cells, B-cell-depleted T cells, or PBMCs.

Which cohort a participant joined came from the clinical history participants gave. Original methodology: Amplification of reference gene primers provided the estimated nucleated cell counts. Some clones are missing from TCRdb's copy, which holds only in-frame ones; the method was immunoSEQ multiplex PCR. V and J calls and clone size are as listed in that table; D and trimming were resolved from the DNA. The table includes a few hundred thousand clones, about 83% detected once. The CDR3 is 15 residues long. Germline V CDR1 and CDR2: SGHNT, YYREEE (reference sequence). V lost 4 bases and J 8 bases, leaving 16 bases between the germline ends.

The receptor was derived from a woman aged 45 to 65 who had recovered from COVID-19. The sample taken for sequencing was PBMCs or T cells enriched from blood (not recorded which). The J gene is TRBJ1-6, the V gene TRBV5-4, with a weak D call TRBD1 (6 bases). As DNA, the CDR3 is TGTGCCAGCAGCCGCGTTGGCAGGGGTGATTCACCCCTCCACTTT. It encodes CASSRVGRGDSPLHF.